This T cell receptor (beta chain) was found in a study of siplizumab effects on memory and regulatory T cells. For every sample, roughly 94,000 TCR templates were assayed. Method: immunoSEQ multiplex PCR; TCRdb's copy keeps in-frame clones and lacks some. The table has roughly 92,000 clones, roughly 94% seen once. Germline V gene data show CDR1 as MNHEY and CDR2 as SMNVEV (reference sequence). This CDR3 is 13 amino acids long. The trim removed 6 bases at V and 3 bases at J, leaving 1 base unmatched. The source material was non-Treg CD4+ T cells sorted from blood. This clonotype was sampled from a human donor in good health. The chain combines TRBV27 with TRBJ2-1; 8 bases line up with TRBD2. Here the CDR3 DNA reads TGTGCCAGCAGGGGACTAGTCTACAATGAGCAGTTCTTC. It translates to CASRGLVYNEQFF.